Listed below are T cell receptor beta chains from one sample, sequenced in a study of T-cell memory formation after mild COVID-19. TCRdb called the 5' RACE reads again in MiXCR, with one record for every CDR3 protein. The sample holds around 340,000 distinct CDR3 sequences, roughly 13% seen once. Sequences were obtained from PBMCs or a T cell subset sorted from them (not recorded which). The source is a man younger than 35 who had mild COVID-19 (a few samples of this study predate the infection). Cell type and time point are not known. CDR3s include the opening cysteine and the closing phenylalanine or tryptophan. The D gene is left open where the match is weak. Only part of the rows carry a size: once, few, many, or a class if the clone is expanded.

D,J,V,length,size,CDR3,DNA
.,TRBJ1-5,TRBV12-3/TRBV12-4,14,.,CASSLWGGGQPQHF,TGTGCCAGCAGTTTATGGGGGGGCGGTCAGCCCCAGCATTTT
TRBD2,TRBJ2-4,TRBV27,13,.,CASRTSGGDIQYF,TGTGCCAGCAGGACCTCGGGGGGAGACATTCAGTACTTC
.,TRBJ2-5,TRBV12-3/TRBV12-4,14,few,CASSLRGAAETQYF,TGTGCCAGCAGTTTAAGGGGGGCCGCAGAGACCCAGTACTTC
.,TRBJ2-1,TRBV28,16,.,CASSFPQLRDLNEQFF,TGTGCCAGCAGTTTCCCCCAGCTACGAGATCTCAATGAGCAGTTCTTC
.,TRBJ1-1,TRBV5-1,11,many,CASSLAGVAFF,TGCGCCAGCAGCTTGGCAGGGGTGGCTTTCTTT
TRBD1,TRBJ1-4,TRBV5-1,15,.,CASSLETGRDEKLFF,TGCGCCAGCAGCTTGGAGACAGGGAGGGATGAAAAACTGTTTTTT
.,TRBJ2-5,TRBV6-6,12,.,CASSYVQETQYF,TGTGCCAGCAGTTACGTCCAAGAGACCCAGTACTTC
TRBD1,TRBJ1-2,TRBV6-2/TRBV6-3,15,.,CASKSLRGTNYGYTF,TGTGCCAGCAAAAGTCTCAGGGGGACTAACTATGGCTACACCTTC
.,TRBJ1-2,TRBV4-2,14,.,CASSQASDNYGYTF,TGTGCCAGCAGCCAAGCTTCAGATAACTATGGCTACACCTTC
TRBD2,TRBJ2-1,TRBV7-9,14,many,CALVVAGSYNEQFF,TGTGCCCTGGTCGTAGCGGGTTCCTACAATGAGCAGTTCTTC
TRBD1,TRBJ1-1,TRBV5-1,12,many,CASSLGTGRTSF,TGCGCCAGCAGCTTAGGGACAGGTCGAACTTCTTTT
TRBD1,TRBJ2-2,TRBV20-1,15,many,CSARTGGTGTGELFF,TGCAGTGCTCGAACCGGCGGGACAGGGACCGGGGAGCTGTTTTTT
TRBD2,TRBJ2-1,TRBV7-2,15,few,CASSQGLAGALEQFF,TGTGCCAGCAGCCAGGGACTAGCGGGGGCTCTTGAGCAGTTCTTC
TRBD2,TRBJ2-3,TRBV24-1,16,few,CATSDSSGGSVDTQYF,TGTGCCACCAGTGACTCCAGCGGGGGGTCAGTTGATACGCAGTATTTT
.,TRBJ2-1,TRBV9,15,.,CASSVDMAERNEQFF,TGTGCCAGCAGCGTAGATATGGCAGAGCGCAATGAGCAGTTCTTC
TRBD1,TRBJ2-7,TRBV10-2,16,few,CASSPVYSTGKDEQYF,TGCGCCAGCAGCCCCGTATATTCGACAGGGAAGGACGAGCAGTACTTC
.,TRBJ2-3,TRBV11-2,16,.,CASRPTLANFVDTQYF,TGTGCCAGCAGACCCACGTTAGCGAACTTCGTAGATACGCAGTATTTT
.,TRBJ1-2,TRBV20-1,13,many,CSASPRGYYGYTF,TGCAGTGCTAGTCCGAGAGGGTACTATGGCTACACCTTC
.,TRBJ1-4,TRBV18,15,.,CASSNNQGSNEKLFF,TGTGCCAGCTCGAATAACCAGGGGTCTAATGAAAAACTGTTTTTT
.,TRBJ1-5,TRBV12-3/TRBV12-4,15,many,CASSFGRQGGQPQHF,TGTGCCAGCAGTTTCGGGAGGCAGGGCGGTCAGCCCCAGCATTTT
TRBD2,TRBJ2-3,TRBV7-9,15,.,CASRTSGEVTDTQYF,TGTGCCAGCCGGACTAGCGGGGAGGTTACGGATACGCAGTATTTT
TRBD2,TRBJ2-7,TRBV3-1,16,.,CASSPRLAGDLYEQYF,TGTGCCAGCAGCCCGCGACTAGCGGGGGACCTCTACGAGCAGTACTTC
.,TRBJ2-7,TRBV4-2,15,.,CASSLSGQTGYEQYF,TGTGCCAGCAGCCTGAGTGGGCAGACCGGCTACGAGCAGTACTTC
.,TRBJ2-5,TRBV18,16,few,CASSPSFTGLSETQYF,TGTGCCAGCTCACCATCGTTTACAGGGCTTTCGGAGACCCAGTACTTC